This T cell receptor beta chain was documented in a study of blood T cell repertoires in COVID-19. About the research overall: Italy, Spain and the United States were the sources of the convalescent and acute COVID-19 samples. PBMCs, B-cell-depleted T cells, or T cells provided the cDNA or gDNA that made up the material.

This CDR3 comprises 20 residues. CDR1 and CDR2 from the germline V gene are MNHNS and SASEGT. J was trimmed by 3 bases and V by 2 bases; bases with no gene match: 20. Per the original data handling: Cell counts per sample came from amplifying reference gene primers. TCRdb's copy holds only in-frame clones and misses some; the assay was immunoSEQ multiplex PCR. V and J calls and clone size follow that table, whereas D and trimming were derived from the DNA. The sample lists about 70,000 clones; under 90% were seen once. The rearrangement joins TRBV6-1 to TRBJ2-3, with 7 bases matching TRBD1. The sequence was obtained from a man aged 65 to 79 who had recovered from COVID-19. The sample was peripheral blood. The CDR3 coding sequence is TGTGCCAGCAGTGAACAATTCGTCCCGCAGGGGGTCGGTGAAACAGATACGCAGTATTTT. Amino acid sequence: CASSEQFVPQGVGETDTQYF.